Listed below are T cell receptor beta chains from one sample, sequenced in a study of identical twins. TCRdb re-called the 5' RACE reads with MiXCR, one entry per CDR3 protein. The table has more than 250,000 distinct CDR3 sequences, roughly 8.6% seen once. These data also formed part of another study, on yellow fever vaccine responses in identical twins.

The sample comprised memory (CD45RO+) T cells sorted from blood. These TCRs come from a woman younger than 35 in good health. The CDR3 runs from the conserved cysteine through the conserved F or W. D genes are given only for firm matches. The size field is filled for only some rows; it gives once, few, many or a size class.

J gene: TRBJ2-2; clone size: many; D gene: TRBD1; V gene: TRBV4-1; CDR3 protein: CASSQEPPEGASGTGELFF; CDR3 DNA: TGCGCCAGCAGCCAAGAACCCCCCGAGGGGGCTAGTGGCACCGGGGAGCTGTTTTTT
J gene: TRBJ2-5; clone size: few; D gene: TRBD1; V gene: TRBV6-5; CDR3 protein: CASSYATGGLGETQYF; CDR3 DNA: TGTGCCAGCAGTTACGCGACAGGGGGCTTAGGAGAGACCCAGTACTTC
J gene: TRBJ2-3; clone size: NA; D gene: NA; V gene: TRBV2; CDR3 protein: CASSVGTNTDTQYF; CDR3 DNA: TGTGCCAGCAGTGTCGGGACAAACACAGATACGCAGTATTTT
J gene: TRBJ2-7; clone size: many; D gene: NA; V gene: TRBV12-3/TRBV12-4; CDR3 protein: CASSLTPWTELGGYEQYF; CDR3 DNA: TGTGCCAGCAGTTTAACCCCGTGGACCGAGCTTGGGGGATACGAGCAGTACTTC
J gene: TRBJ2-1; clone size: many; D gene: TRBD2; V gene: TRBV7-9; CDR3 protein: CASSYPGGTNEQFF; CDR3 DNA: TGTGCCAGCAGCTACCCGGGGGGAACCAATGAGCAGTTCTTC
J gene: TRBJ1-1; clone size: few; D gene: NA; V gene: TRBV27; CDR3 protein: CASSLLPGTEAFF; CDR3 DNA: TGTGCCAGCAGTTTATTGCCGGGCACTGAAGCTTTCTTT
J gene: TRBJ1-2; clone size: few; D gene: NA; V gene: TRBV5-1; CDR3 protein: CASSLDRGRNTF; CDR3 DNA: TGCGCCAGCAGCTTGGATCGGGGGCGGAACACCTTC
J gene: TRBJ1-2; clone size: NA; D gene: NA; V gene: TRBV5-1; CDR3 protein: CASSLWSQSQANYGYTF; CDR3 DNA: TGCGCCAGCAGCCTTTGGTCCCAAAGCCAGGCTAACTATGGCTACACCTTC
J gene: TRBJ1-6; clone size: NA; D gene: TRBD1; V gene: TRBV11-2; CDR3 protein: CASRRSGRDRGHSPLHF; CDR3 DNA: TGTGCCAGCAGGCGCTCGGGCCGGGACAGGGGTCATTCACCCCTCCACTTT
J gene: TRBJ2-1; clone size: few; D gene: TRBD2; V gene: TRBV6-4; CDR3 protein: CASSEEGGPYNEQFF; CDR3 DNA: TGTGCCAGCAGTGAGGAGGGAGGGCCCTACAATGAGCAGTTCTTC
J gene: TRBJ1-5; clone size: many; D gene: NA; V gene: TRBV11-1; CDR3 protein: CASSPRIYSNQPQHF; CDR3 DNA: TGTGCCAGCAGCCCCAGGATCTATAGCAATCAGCCCCAGCATTTT
J gene: TRBJ2-1; clone size: many; D gene: TRBD2; V gene: TRBV4-1; CDR3 protein: CASSQDERGPRLLEQFF; CDR3 DNA: TGCGCCAGCAGCCAAGATGAGCGGGGACCTAGGTTATTAGAGCAGTTCTTC
J gene: TRBJ2-5; clone size: many; D gene: TRBD1; V gene: TRBV7-9; CDR3 protein: CASSFGLGGEETQYF; CDR3 DNA: TGTGCCAGCAGCTTCGGCTTAGGGGGCGAGGAGACCCAGTACTTC
J gene: TRBJ2-7; clone size: few; D gene: TRBD2; V gene: TRBV9; CDR3 protein: CASTRTSSSYEQYF; CDR3 DNA: TGTGCCAGCACCAGGACTAGTTCTTCCTACGAGCAGTACTTC
J gene: TRBJ2-1; clone size: many; D gene: TRBD1; V gene: TRBV29-1; CDR3 protein: CSVVGQGTFGEQFF; CDR3 DNA: TGCAGCGTTGTAGGACAGGGAACCTTCGGTGAGCAGTTCTTC
J gene: TRBJ1-1; clone size: few; D gene: NA; V gene: TRBV28; CDR3 protein: CASSLINTEAFF; CDR3 DNA: TGTGCCAGCAGTTTAATTAACACTGAAGCTTTCTTT
J gene: TRBJ1-5; clone size: medium-sized; D gene: NA; V gene: TRBV20-1; CDR3 protein: CSARLGGNQPQHF; CDR3 DNA: TGCAGTGCTAGATTGGGGGGCAATCAGCCCCAGCATTTT
J gene: TRBJ2-1; clone size: few; D gene: NA; V gene: TRBV20-1; CDR3 protein: CSAGGVYGNEQFF; CDR3 DNA: TGCAGTGCCGGCGGGGTGTACGGCAATGAGCAGTTCTTC
J gene: TRBJ2-3; clone size: NA; D gene: TRBD1; V gene: TRBV19; CDR3 protein: CASSEHGQGTPTDTQYF; CDR3 DNA: TGTGCCAGTAGTGAACATGGACAGGGGACTCCCACAGATACGCAGTATTTT
J gene: TRBJ2-5; clone size: many; D gene: NA; V gene: TRBV5-1; CDR3 protein: CASSLREQETQYF; CDR3 DNA: TGCGCCAGCAGCTTACGGGAACAAGAGACCCAGTACTTC
J gene: TRBJ2-3; clone size: NA; D gene: TRBD1; V gene: TRBV7-8; CDR3 protein: CASTKDRGGGTQYF; CDR3 DNA: TGTGCCAGCACCAAAGACAGGGGGGGAGGTACGCAGTATTTT
J gene: TRBJ1-1; clone size: few; D gene: TRBD1; V gene: TRBV7-3; CDR3 protein: CASSFGQGVSSEAFF; CDR3 DNA: TGTGCCAGCAGCTTTGGACAGGGGGTGTCATCTGAAGCTTTCTTT
J gene: TRBJ1-1; clone size: many; D gene: TRBD1; V gene: TRBV12-3/TRBV12-4; CDR3 protein: CAWGQGARGTEAFF; CDR3 DNA: TGTGCCTGGGGACAGGGGGCGCGGGGCACTGAAGCTTTCTTT
J gene: TRBJ2-1; clone size: NA; D gene: TRBD1; V gene: TRBV11-3; CDR3 protein: CASSPTGGSDNEQFF; CDR3 DNA: TGTGCCAGCAGCCCGACAGGGGGCTCGGACAATGAGCAGTTCTTC
J gene: TRBJ2-5; clone size: NA; D gene: NA; V gene: TRBV29-1; CDR3 protein: CSVAGSGAQETQYF; CDR3 DNA: TGCAGCGTTGCTGGTAGCGGAGCCCAAGAGACCCAGTACTTC
J gene: TRBJ2-7; clone size: NA; D gene: NA; V gene: TRBV4-1; CDR3 protein: CASSQGPRSYEQYF; CDR3 DNA: TGCGCCAGCAGCCAAGGGCCTAGGTCCTACGAGCAGTACTTC
J gene: TRBJ1-2; clone size: many; D gene: TRBD1; V gene: TRBV7-9; CDR3 protein: CASSGGTGVDGYTF; CDR3 DNA: TGTGCCAGCAGCGGGGGGACAGGGGTGGATGGCTACACCTTC
J gene: TRBJ2-7; clone size: few; D gene: TRBD2; V gene: TRBV28; CDR3 protein: CATTTSGKYEQYF; CDR3 DNA: TGTGCCACCACGACTAGCGGGAAATACGAGCAGTACTTC
J gene: TRBJ1-3; clone size: many; D gene: NA; V gene: TRBV4-1; CDR3 protein: CASSQVIAGNTIYF; CDR3 DNA: TGCGCCAGCAGCCAAGTCATAGCTGGAAACACCATATATTTT
J gene: TRBJ1-1; clone size: few; D gene: NA; V gene: TRBV7-8; CDR3 protein: CASSLGTGTEAFF; CDR3 DNA: TGTGCCAGCAGCCTCGGGACTGGGACTGAAGCTTTCTTT
J gene: TRBJ2-5; clone size: NA; D gene: TRBD2; V gene: TRBV5-6; CDR3 protein: CASSLGTSGSQETQYF; CDR3 DNA: TGTGCCAGCAGCCTCGGGACTAGCGGGTCCCAAGAGACCCAGTACTTC
J gene: TRBJ2-1; clone size: few; D gene: TRBD1; V gene: TRBV5-1; CDR3 protein: CASSTTGAPRNEQFF; CDR3 DNA: TGCGCCAGCAGCACCACAGGGGCCCCGAGGAATGAGCAGTTCTTC
J gene: TRBJ1-1; clone size: few; D gene: TRBD1; V gene: TRBV28; CDR3 protein: CASSAGTGGINTEAFF; CDR3 DNA: TGTGCCAGCAGTGCCGGGACAGGGGGAATCAACACTGAAGCTTTCTTT
J gene: TRBJ2-3; clone size: few; D gene: TRBD2; V gene: TRBV12-3/TRBV12-4; CDR3 protein: CASSRGGGGDTQYF; CDR3 DNA: TGTGCCAGCAGTCGCGGCGGGGGGGGGGATACGCAGTATTTT
J gene: TRBJ2-1; clone size: NA; D gene: TRBD1; V gene: TRBV14; CDR3 protein: CASSQAYGQGDNEQFF; CDR3 DNA: TGTGCCAGCAGCCAAGCGTACGGACAGGGGGACAATGAGCAGTTCTTC
J gene: TRBJ2-7; clone size: NA; D gene: TRBD1; V gene: TRBV12-3/TRBV12-4; CDR3 protein: CASRRTGGNEQYF; CDR3 DNA: TGTGCCAGCAGGCGGACAGGGGGGAACGAGCAGTACTTC
J gene: TRBJ2-5; clone size: few; D gene: NA; V gene: TRBV5-1; CDR3 protein: CASSLDRVIETQYF; CDR3 DNA: TGCGCCAGCAGCTTGGACCGGGTTATAGAGACCCAGTACTTC
J gene: TRBJ1-1; clone size: NA; D gene: NA; V gene: TRBV28; CDR3 protein: CASSFYRVRDSEAFF; CDR3 DNA: TGTGCCAGCAGTTTTTACAGGGTTAGGGACTCTGAAGCTTTCTTT
J gene: TRBJ2-2; clone size: many; D gene: NA; V gene: TRBV5-1; CDR3 protein: CASSLGGANTGELFF; CDR3 DNA: TGTGCCAGCAGTTTAGGCGGGGCGAACACCGGGGAGCTGTTTTTT
J gene: TRBJ1-2; clone size: many; D gene: TRBD1; V gene: TRBV29-1; CDR3 protein: CSLWTGTYSNYGYTF; CDR3 DNA: TGCAGCCTGTGGACAGGGACGTACTCTAACTATGGCTACACCTTC
J gene: TRBJ2-1; clone size: NA; D gene: TRBD1; V gene: TRBV7-8; CDR3 protein: CASSTDRDEQFF; CDR3 DNA: TGTGCCAGCAGCACCGACAGGGATGAGCAGTTCTTC